The text below deals with one T cell receptor beta chain. The antigen it recognizes is unknown. No clone much larger than this one lies a single base away; base qualities are absent. This sample stems from a study of T cell responses to AZD1222 COVID-19 vaccine (dated by TCRdb to the early 2020s). Some background on the complete study: AZD1222 recipients whose second dose came at about 4 weeks and those whose second dose came at about 12 weeks were combined into one group, since spike-specific TCR depth and breadth did not differ between the two schedules. Trial participants were enrolled by age into 18-55, 56-69 and 70-plus year subgroups, with approximately 150, 28 and 58 TCR-sequenced participants respectively. A total of 233 trial participants underwent TCR sequencing, of whom nearly 210 had received two doses of AZD1222 and roughly 26 had received two doses of the MenACWY control vaccine.

The study at large found these results: Conclusions about previously exposed vaccinees are limited because only five to seven AZD1222 recipients were SARS-CoV-2 seropositive at baseline. Epitopes outside the regions mutated in the B.1.351 and B.1.1.7 variants were reportedly recognized by nearly half of the unique spike-specific TCRs. Participants were mostly white British and included more females than males, and it was suggested by the authors that clonal diversity may have been underestimated. Spike-specific TCR breadth and depth rose significantly after two AZD1222 doses compared with day 0 and with MenACWY recipients. CD4 TCRs associated with the vaccine covered the entire spike protein, and the dominant responses were in regions 160-218 and 743-854. In the small 56-69-year group, the increase in depth fell short of significance, most likely because of low power. Because no day 14 peak-response samples were available, the repertoires could be characterized only after the peak T cell response.

V was cut back by 6 bases and J by 2 bases, leaving a gap of 11 bases between them. From the cysteine through the phenylalanine, the CDR3 covers 13 amino acids. Only the CDR3 DNA is retained, 39 bases long and in frame from the first base. CDR1 is given as SGHNT and CDR2 as YYREEE, both from the germline V gene (reference sequence). The CDR3 regions of human TCRbeta chains were analyzed by immunosequencing. In the authors' own workflow: Repertoire TCRs were checked for matches against a reference library of SARS-CoV-2-specific TCRs that had been generated using the MIRA antigen-specificity platform. Breadth was defined as the fraction of unique TCRs that were SARS-CoV-2-associated, and depth was defined as the fraction of total T cells that were SARS-CoV-2-associated. Using the MIRA data, each spike-specific TCR was mapped to the spike region that the TCR reacts to and placed in a CD4 or CD8 class. Log10-transformed breadth and depth values were compared by one-way ANOVA with Sidak's multiple comparisons tests. TCRdb re-hosts the immuneACCESS table, in-frame sequences only. Its copies lack some clones; in the studies checked, an unresolved V gene accounts for under half of them, and the cause for the rest is not known. V and J calls and clone size follow that table, whereas D and trimming were derived from the DNA. For this sample the table gives 90,000 to 150,000 clones, of which approximately 88% were detected only once. The ten biggest clones cover around 5% of the sample.

The time point label corresponds to: baseline before first vaccination. Vaccinee samples were obtained from the UK trials COV001 and COV002, which included a single-blind randomized controlled phase 2/3 trial of AZD1222 (ChAdOx1 nCoV-19) in healthy adults. For TCRbeta chain sequencing, PBMC samples were collected from trial participants at day 0 and at day 28 after the second dose. This TCR was recovered from an adult in good health. This chain is built from TRBV5-4 and TRBJ2-5, with an unclear D gene assignment. The source was peripheral blood, collected on day 0 of AZD1222 vaccination. The DNA sequence is TGTGCCAGCACCGCACCCCGACAAGAGACCCAGTACTTC. Translated, this gives CASTAPRQETQYF.